This T cell receptor beta chain was identified in a study of T cells after yellow fever vaccination. MiXCR, applied by TCRdb to the 5' RACE reads, yields one record per CDR3 protein. The data show 120,000 or so distinct CDR3 sequences, 13% to 15% seen once. Only a few counts were recorded for this clonotype. The CDR3 length is 14 residues. The germline V gene encodes CDR1 SGHAT and CDR2 FQNNGV. V lost 3 bases to trimming and J lost 1 base, with 8 bases between them. The sample was CD8+ T cells sorted from PBMCs, taken 5 days after the yellow fever booster vaccination. The sequence was collected from a man younger than 35 who received the YFV17D yellow fever vaccine. V and J are TRBV11-2 and TRBJ2-3, with D unclear. The DNA for the CDR3 is TGTGCCAGCAGCTTCTCTGACGGCACAGATACGCAGTATTTT. Translating it yields CASSFSDGTDTQYF. Filled out from reference TRBV11-2 and TRBJ2-3, the complete variable domain reads EAGVAQSPRYKIIEKRQSVAFWCNPISGHATLYWYQQILGQGPKLLIQFQNNGVVDDSQLPKDRFSAERLKGVDSTLKIQPAKLEDSAVYLCASSFSDGTDTQYFGPGTRLTVL.